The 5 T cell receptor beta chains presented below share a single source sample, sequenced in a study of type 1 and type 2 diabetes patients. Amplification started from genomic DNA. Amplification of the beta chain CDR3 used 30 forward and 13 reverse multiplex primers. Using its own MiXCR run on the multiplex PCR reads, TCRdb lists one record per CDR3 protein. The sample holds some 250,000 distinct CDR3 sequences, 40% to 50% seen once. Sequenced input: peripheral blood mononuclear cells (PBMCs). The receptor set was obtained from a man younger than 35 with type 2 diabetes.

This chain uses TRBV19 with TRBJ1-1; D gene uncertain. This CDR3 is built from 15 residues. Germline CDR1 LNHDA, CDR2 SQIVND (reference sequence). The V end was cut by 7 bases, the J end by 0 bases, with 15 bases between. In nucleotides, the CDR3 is TGTGCCAGTAATGTCAAGTGGGCCATGAACACTGAAGCTTTCTTT. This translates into CASNVKWAMNTEAFF. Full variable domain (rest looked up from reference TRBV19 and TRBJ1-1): DGGITQSPKYLFRKEGQNVTLSCEQNLNHDAMYWYRQDPGQGLRLIYYSQIVNDFQKGDIAEGYSVSREKKESFPLTVTSAQKNPTAFYLCASNVKWAMNTEAFFGQGTRLTVV.

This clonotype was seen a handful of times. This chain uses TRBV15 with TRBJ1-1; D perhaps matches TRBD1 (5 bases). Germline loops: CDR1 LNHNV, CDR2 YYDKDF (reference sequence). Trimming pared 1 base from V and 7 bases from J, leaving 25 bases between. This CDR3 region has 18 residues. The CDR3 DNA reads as TGTGCCACCAGCAGAGTAGGGGCAGGCCCCTTACAGGATGGTGAAGCTTTCTTT. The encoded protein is CATSRVGAGPLQDGEAFF.

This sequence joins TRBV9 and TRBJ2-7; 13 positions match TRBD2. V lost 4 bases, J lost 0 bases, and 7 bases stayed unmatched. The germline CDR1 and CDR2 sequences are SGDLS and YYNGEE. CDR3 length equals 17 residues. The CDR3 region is CASSQGGLAGNSYEQYF. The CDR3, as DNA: TGTGCCAGCAGCCAAGGGGGACTAGCGGGGAACTCCTACGAGCAGTACTTC.

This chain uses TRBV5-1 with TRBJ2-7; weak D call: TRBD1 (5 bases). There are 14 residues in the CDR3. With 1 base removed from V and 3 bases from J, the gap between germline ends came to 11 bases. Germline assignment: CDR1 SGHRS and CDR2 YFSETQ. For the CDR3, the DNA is TGCGCCAGCAGCTTGTATACAGGCAACTACGAGCAGTACTTC. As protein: CASSLYTGNYEQYF.

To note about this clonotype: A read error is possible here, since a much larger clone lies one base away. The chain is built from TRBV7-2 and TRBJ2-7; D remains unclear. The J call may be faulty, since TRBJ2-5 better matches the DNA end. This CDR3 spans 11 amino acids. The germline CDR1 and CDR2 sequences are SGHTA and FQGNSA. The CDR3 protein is CASRSEGTQYF. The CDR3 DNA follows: TGTGCCAGCAGATCGGAAGGGACCCAGTACTTC.